These T cell receptor beta chains were read from a single sample in a study of OX40 agonist ivuxolimab in advanced cancers. Using immunoSEQ multiplex PCR, the repertoire was profiled, and TCRdb retains in-frame clones only, with some absent. This table holds around 140,000 clones, 75% to 95% found once. The sequencing used CD4+ or CD8+ T cells sorted from blood, collected in a trial of the OX40 agonist ivuxolimab. These receptors all stem from an adult with an advanced solid tumor such as melanoma, head and neck, liver or kidney cancer. Each CDR3 is given with its conserved first and last residue.

V: TRBV7-9
CDR3: CASSPGLETIYGYTF

V: TRBV5-1
CDR3: CASSPAAFGANTDTQYF

V: TRBV6-5
CDR3: CASSSPGLQGYNEQFF

V: TRBV7-2
CDR3: CASSPRGSRETQYF

V: TRBV28
CDR3: CASSLFGGTYEQYF

V: TRBV18
CDR3: CASSSQTHDTSSGNTIYF

V: TRBV29-1
CDR3: CSSSGPLTSGRAVQETQYF

V: TRBV5-4
CDR3: CASSPPGQVKTEAFF

V: TRBV6-1
CDR3: CASSDYKRTQKGETQYF

V: TRBV11-1
CDR3: CASSLEQAGEQFF

V: TRBV29-1
CDR3: CSVELGPPGANVLTF

V: TRBV27
CDR3: CASSLWPTSGRVTDTQYF